This T cell receptor beta chain is from a study of cytomegalovirus exposure and HLA in healthy donors. Amplification used 60 Vbeta primers and 13 Jbeta primers. TCRdb's table, derived via immunoSEQ multiplex PCR, lists solely in-frame clones and lacks some. This sample has more than 100,000 clones, with about three fifths found just once. The CDR3 is 14 residues long. V lost 5 bases, J lost 2 bases, and 5 bases stayed unmatched. Looked up from germline, CDR1 is SGHNT and CDR2 is YYREEE (reference sequence). V gene TRBV5-4 combines with J gene TRBJ2-7, with 9 bases aligning to TRBD1. Sample: PBMCs. This receptor was identified in a woman between 35 and 50 years old in good health and CMV-seropositive. CDR3 coding DNA: TGTGCCAGCAGTCCCGACAGGGGGACCTACGAGCAGTACTTC. Protein sequence: CASSPDRGTYEQYF.